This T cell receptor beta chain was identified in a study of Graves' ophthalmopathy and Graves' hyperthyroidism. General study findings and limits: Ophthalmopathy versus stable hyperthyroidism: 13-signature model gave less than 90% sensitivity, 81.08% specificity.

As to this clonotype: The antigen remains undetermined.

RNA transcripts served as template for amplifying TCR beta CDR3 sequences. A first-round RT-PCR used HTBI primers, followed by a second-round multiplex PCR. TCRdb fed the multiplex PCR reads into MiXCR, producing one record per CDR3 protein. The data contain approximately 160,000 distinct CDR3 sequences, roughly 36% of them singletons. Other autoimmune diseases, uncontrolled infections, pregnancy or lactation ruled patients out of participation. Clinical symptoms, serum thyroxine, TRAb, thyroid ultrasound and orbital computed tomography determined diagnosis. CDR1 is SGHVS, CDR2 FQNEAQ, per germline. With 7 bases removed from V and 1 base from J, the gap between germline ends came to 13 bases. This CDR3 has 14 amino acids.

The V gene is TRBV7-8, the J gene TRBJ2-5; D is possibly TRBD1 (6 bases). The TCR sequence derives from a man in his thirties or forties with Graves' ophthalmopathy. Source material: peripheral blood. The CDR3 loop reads CASIKGTLQETQYF. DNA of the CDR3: TGTGCCAGCATTAAGGGGACACTCCAAGAGACCCAGTACTTC. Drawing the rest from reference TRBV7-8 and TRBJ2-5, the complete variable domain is GAGVSQSPRYKVAKRGQDVALRCDPISGHVSLFWYQQALGQGPEFLTYFQNEAQLDKSGLPSDRFFAERPEGSVSTLKIQRTQQEDSAVYLCASIKGTLQETQYFGPGTRLLVL.